Described below is a single T cell receptor beta chain sequence and its context. In the original workflow: For nucleated cells, counts were estimated from reference gene primer amplification. The method was immunoSEQ multiplex PCR; TCRdb's version includes in-frame clones alone and lacks a portion of them. That table is the source of V, J and clone size, and D and trimming were worked out from the DNA. The data contain approximately 170,000 clones, around four fifths of them singletons. These data originate in a study of blood T cell repertoires in COVID-19. The study drew participants aged about 18 to 95 years from approximately 23 US areas. Cohort allocation depended upon clinical history that participants reported. Recovered status applied to Cohort 3 donors who had two consecutive negative PCRs. It also applied to those with clearance or with symptom resolution. V lost 9 bases, J lost 8 bases, and 16 bases lay in between. CDR3 length equals 13 residues. CDR1 is ENHRY, CDR2 SYGVKD, per germline.

Material: PBMCs or T cells enriched from blood (not recorded which). The clonotype originates from a woman in her forties or fifties who had recovered from COVID-19. This sequence joins TRBV10-3 and TRBJ1-4; perhaps TRBD1 as D (6 bases). CDR3 coding DNA: TGTGCCATATCAGGGGTAGTAGGGGAAAAACTGTTTTTT. It is translated as CAISGVVGEKLFF.